Presented here are 9 T cell receptor beta chains from one specimen sequenced in a study of CD8 T cells in ankylosing spondylitis. MiXCR was run by TCRdb on the 5' RACE reads, yielding one entry per CDR3 protein. The table records just over 350,000 distinct CDR3 sequences, about 20% of them present only once. Sequences were obtained from blood, either unsorted or a sorted T cell fraction (not recorded which). These receptors all stem from a male donor with ankylosing spondylitis or in good health (not recorded which).

The CDR3 DNA reads as TGTGCCAGCAGTGAGACCCAGTACTTC. It translates to CASSETQYF. V is TRBV27 and J is TRBJ2-5, with D uncertain. This CDR3 region has 9 residues. The germline CDR1 and CDR2 sequences are MNHEY and SMNVEV (reference sequence). The V gene lost 5 bases and the J gene lost 5 bases, with 0 bases spanning the gap.

This clonotype was seen a few times. The chain recombines TRBV12-3 or TRBV12-4 with TRBJ1-1; unclear D gene. The CDR3 covers 13 residues. V was shortened by 3 bases and J by 4 bases, with 9 bases between the two germline ends. The CDR3 loop is CASSLSASTEAFF. CDR3 DNA: TGTGCCAGCAGTTTGTCGGCCAGCACTGAAGCTTTCTTT.

This clonotype has only a few counts. The chain links TRBV4-1 to TRBJ2-2; 10 positions agree with TRBD1. The CDR3 is 17 residues long. Germline assignment: CDR1 MGHRA and CDR2 YSYEKL. Trimming removed 1 base from V and 7 bases from J; junction bases left unmatched: 9. This CDR3 reads CASSQGPGQGLRGELFF. Here the CDR3 DNA reads TGCGCCAGCAGCCAAGGGCCGGGACAGGGGCTTCGCGGGGAGCTGTTTTTT.

The rearrangement uses TRBV2 and TRBJ2-3, with D possibly being TRBD2 (6 bases). The CDR3 runs to 15 residues. CDR1 SNHLY and CDR2 FYNNEI come from the germline V gene. The germline V and J ends were trimmed by 1 base and 1 base, with 9 bases remaining between them. In DNA, the CDR3 is TGTGCCAGCAGTGAAGGGATAGCGGGCACAGATACGCAGTATTTT. Its translation is CASSEGIAGTDTQYF. Full variable domain (rest looked up from reference TRBV2 and TRBJ2-3): EPEVTQTPSHQVTQMGQEVILRCVPISNHLYFYWYRQILGQKVEFLVSFYNNEISEKSEIFDDQFSVERPDGSNFTLKIRSTKLEDSAMYFCASSEGIAGTDTQYFGPGTRLTVL.

This chain joins TRBV3-1 and TRBJ1-1; D remains unclear. V gave up 0 bases and J gave up 0 bases, with 8 bases separating them. The length of the CDR3 is 15 residues. The germline CDR1 and CDR2 sequences are LGHDT and YNNKEL (reference sequence). CDR3 sequence reads: CASSQDAVMNTEAFF. CDR3 sequence (DNA): TGTGCCAGCAGCCAAGACGCAGTGATGAACACTGAAGCTTTCTTT.

This clonotype has more than one count but fewer than ten. This chain links TRBV7-6 with TRBJ2-2, with D uncertain. Germline loops: CDR1 SGHVS, CDR2 FNYEAQ. This CDR3 contains 14 residues. The CDR3 DNA sequence: TGTGCTTCTACAGCCCCACTTGACACCGGGGAGCTGTTTTTT. This sequence encodes CASTAPLDTGELFF.

This clonotype has only a few counts. The chain links TRBV5-1 to TRBJ1-2; D perhaps matches TRBD1 (5 bases). This CDR3 comprises 13 residues. The germline gives CDR1 SGHRS, CDR2 YFSETQ. V lost 2 bases, J lost 6 bases, and 11 bases lay in between. The CDR3 nucleotides read TGCGCCAGCAGCTTTACGGGGGGACATGGCTACACCTTC. It is translated as CASSFTGGHGYTF.

This clonotype was detected a few times. The chain recombines TRBV18 with TRBJ2-7; no definite D call. Germline values: CDR1 KGHSH, CDR2 LQKENI. This CDR3 spans 14 amino acids. Trimming left V 0 bases short and J 3 bases short, with 9 bases between. Here the CDR3 reads CASSPPSIRYEQYF. CDR3 bases: TGTGCCAGCTCACCACCGAGTATCCGCTACGAGCAGTACTTC.

A few counts support this clonotype. The rearrangement joins TRBV6-5 to TRBJ2-5; D may correspond to TRBD1 or TRBD2 (5 bases each). Germline CDR1 reads MNHEY; CDR2 reads SVGAGI. The CDR3 totals 14 residues. Deletions cut 4 bases from V and 5 bases from J, with 14 bases between. Here the CDR3 reads CASSSRWGRETQYF. In nucleotides, the CDR3 is TGTGCCAGCAGTTCCCGCTGGGGACGGGAGACCCAGTACTTC.